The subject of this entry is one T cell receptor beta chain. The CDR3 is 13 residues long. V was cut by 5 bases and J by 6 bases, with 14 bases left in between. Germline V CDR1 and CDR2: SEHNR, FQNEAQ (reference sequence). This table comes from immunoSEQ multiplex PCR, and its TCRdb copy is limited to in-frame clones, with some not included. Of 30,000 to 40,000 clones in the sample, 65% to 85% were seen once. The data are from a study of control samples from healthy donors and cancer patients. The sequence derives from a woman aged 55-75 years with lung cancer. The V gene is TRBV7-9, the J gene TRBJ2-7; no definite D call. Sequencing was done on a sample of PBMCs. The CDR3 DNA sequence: TGTGCCAGCAGCCGAGAGTCCGTTCCCGAGCAGTACTTC. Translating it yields CASSRESVPEQYF.